The clone carrying this TCR beta chain has only one observation. Its antigen is not known. The sample comes from a study of shared clonotypes between healthy human individuals. Clones were read by immunoSEQ multiplex PCR, and TCRdb kept only the in-frame ones, dropping some. The sample includes 2 million to 2.5 million clones, more than 85% seen only once; the top ten take 0.3% to 0.4%. Study-wide findings and caveats: Despite large depth, rarefaction showed incomplete sorted-subset sequencing. Clonotypes which were not shared had lower generation probabilities than clonotypes that all four donors shared.

V shed 0 bases and J shed 4 bases, with 15 bases lying between them. This CDR3 is 15 amino acids long. Germline V lookup: CDR1 GTSNPN, CDR2 SVGIG (reference sequence). Sample: naive CD4+ T cells from PBMCs. The subset here: CD45RA+ positively selected. The chain uses TRBV30 and TRBJ1-2; D is ambiguous. The origin of this receptor is a man between 18 and 29 years old in good health. Some clones in this sample may be carry-over from other donors' samples. This CDR3 reads CAWSVRVSIPYGYTF. CDR3 sequence (DNA): TGTGCCTGGAGTGTACGGGTCTCCATCCCCTATGGCTACACCTTC.